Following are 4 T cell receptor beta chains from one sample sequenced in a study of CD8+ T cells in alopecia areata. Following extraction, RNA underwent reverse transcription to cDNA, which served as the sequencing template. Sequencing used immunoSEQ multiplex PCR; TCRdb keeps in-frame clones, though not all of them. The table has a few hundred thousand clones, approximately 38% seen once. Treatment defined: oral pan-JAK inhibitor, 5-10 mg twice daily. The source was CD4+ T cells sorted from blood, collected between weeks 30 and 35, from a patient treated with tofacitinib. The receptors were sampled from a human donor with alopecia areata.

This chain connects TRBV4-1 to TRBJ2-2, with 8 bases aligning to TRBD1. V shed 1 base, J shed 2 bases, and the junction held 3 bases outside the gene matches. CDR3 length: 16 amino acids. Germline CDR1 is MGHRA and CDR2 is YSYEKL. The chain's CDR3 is CASSQGQGPNTGELFF. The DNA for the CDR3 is TGCGCCAGCAGCCAAGGACAGGGGCCCAACACCGGGGAGCTGTTTTTT.

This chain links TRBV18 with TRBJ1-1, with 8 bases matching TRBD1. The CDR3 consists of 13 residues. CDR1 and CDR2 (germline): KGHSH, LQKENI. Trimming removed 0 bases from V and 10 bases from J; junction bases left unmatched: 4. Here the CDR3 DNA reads TGTGCCAGCTCACCACCTCTCAGGGGGCTAGCTTTCTTT. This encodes CASSPPLRGLAFF.

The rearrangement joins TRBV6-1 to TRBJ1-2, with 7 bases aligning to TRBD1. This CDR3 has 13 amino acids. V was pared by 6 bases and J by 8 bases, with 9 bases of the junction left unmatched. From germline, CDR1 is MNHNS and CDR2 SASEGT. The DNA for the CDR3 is TGTGCCAGCAGCCTAGACAGGGTTGGCGGCTACACCTTC. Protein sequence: CASSLDRVGGYTF.

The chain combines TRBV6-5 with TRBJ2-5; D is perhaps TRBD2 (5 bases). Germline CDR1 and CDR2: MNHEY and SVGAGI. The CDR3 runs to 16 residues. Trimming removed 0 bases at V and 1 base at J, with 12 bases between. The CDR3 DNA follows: TGTGCCAGCAGTTACTCGGCTTGGAGGACCCAAGAGACCCAGTACTTC. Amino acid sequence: CASSYSAWRTQETQYF.